The present entry profiles one TCR beta chain with its context. No antigen is known for it. Sequenced by immunoSEQ multiplex PCR; TCRdb stores in-frame clones only, minus some. The repertoire has approximately 120,000 clones, approximately 90% of them found once; the top ten carry approximately 12%. The data are from a study of T cell responses to AZD1222 COVID-19 vaccine. Points from the study as a whole: Repertoires in all cases were sampled only once the peak T cell response had passed. Nearly half of unique spike-specific TCRs reportedly avoided B.1.351 and B.1.1.7 mutated regions. Most donors were white British and more were female, and clonal diversity was possibly underestimated.

Trimming removed 2 bases at V and 4 bases at J, with 12 bases between. CDR1 is SGDLS and CDR2 is YYNGEE in the germline V gene. This CDR3 is built from 15 residues. This clonotype originated in an adult in good health. The chain carries TRBV9 and TRBJ1-4, with D tentatively TRBD1 (5 bases). The sequencing here drew on peripheral blood, taken on day 0 of MenACWY control vaccination. The CDR3 nucleotides read TGTGCCAGCAGCGTTACAGGCAATCTTAATGAAAAACTGTTTTTT. It translates to CASSVTGNLNEKLFF.